The 13 T cell receptor beta chains given below trace back to one sample, sequenced in a study of PD-1 blockade in classical Hodgkin lymphoma. Time point reported: newly diagnosed, previously untreated cHL patient sample. This table comes from immunoSEQ multiplex PCR, and its TCRdb copy is limited to in-frame clones, with some not included. The table lists tens of thousands of clones, roughly 94% of them singletons, with 2% to 2.5% in the top ten. Source material: peripheral blood mononuclear cells (PBMCs). The receptor set was obtained from a human donor with classical Hodgkin lymphoma.

The gene calls are TRBV7-6 and TRBJ2-3; either TRBD1 or TRBD2 may fit D (5 bases each). The CDR3 sequence is 14 residues long. V lost 0 bases, J lost 7 bases, and 11 bases lay in between. The germline V gene has CDR1 SGHVS and CDR2 FNYEAQ. The CDR3 protein is CASSLAMQGHTQYF. For the CDR3, the DNA is TGTGCCAGCAGCTTAGCGATGCAGGGACATACGCAGTATTTT.

This clone was found once. The chain is built from TRBV6-1 and TRBJ1-5; possible D gene TRBD1, 5 bases. This CDR3 has 13 amino acids. Deletions cut 10 bases from V and 4 bases from J, with 14 bases between. Looked up from germline, CDR1 is MNHNS and CDR2 is SASEGT. CDR3 loop: CATTRGENQPQHF. The CDR3, as DNA: TGTGCCACAACCCGGGGGGAAAATCAGCCCCAGCATTTT.

This chain joins TRBV5-1 and TRBJ2-2, with 11 positions matching TRBD2. Per the germline V gene, CDR1 is SGHRS and CDR2 is YFSETQ. With 1 base clipped from V and 4 bases from J, the junction kept 0 bases outside the gene matches. This CDR3 region has 15 residues. The CDR3 DNA reads as TGCGCCAGCAGCTTGCTAGCGGGAGGCACCGGGGAGCTGTTTTTT. The encoded protein is CASSLLAGGTGELFF.

This chain links TRBV18 with TRBJ2-7; D perhaps matches TRBD2 (6 bases). Trimming took off 3 bases at V and 4 bases at J, with 10 bases between the two ends. The CDR3 consists of 13 residues. Germline V CDR1 and CDR2: KGHSH, LQKENI. The CDR3 spells CASSPSGEYEQYF. The DNA of the CDR3 is TGTGCCAGCTCACCTTCGGGGGAATACGAGCAGTACTTC.

This rearrangement joins TRBV7-9 to TRBJ1-1; TRBD1 matches 9 bases. The ends lost 6 bases at V and 8 bases at J; junction bases unmatched: 7. Germline V gene data show CDR1 as SEHNR and CDR2 as FQNEAQ (reference sequence). There are 13 residues in the CDR3. The CDR3 bases are TGTGCCAGCAGGTCAGGGGGGACAGGGGAAGCTTTCTTT. This gives the protein CASRSGGTGEAFF.

The chain links TRBV7-2 to TRBJ1-1; no definite D call. The length of the CDR3 is 13 residues. Trimming stripped 2 bases from V and 0 bases from J, with 4 bases between. Germline V gene data show CDR1 as SGHTA and CDR2 as FQGNSA. The CDR3, as DNA: TGTGCCAGCAGCTTAAAGGTGAACACTGAAGCTTTCTTT. Its protein is CASSLKVNTEAFF. Based on the CDR3 plus reference TRBV7-2 and TRBJ1-1, the full variable domain is GAGVSQSPSNKVTEKGKDVELRCDPISGHTALYWYRQSLGQGLEFLIYFQGNSAPDKSGLPSDRFSAERTGGSVSTLTIQRTQQEDSAVYLCASSLKVNTEAFFGQGTRLTVV.

V and J are TRBV18 and TRBJ2-7; TRBD2 agrees at 15 bases. V was clipped by 4 bases and J by 6 bases; unmatched bases: 4. CDR3 length: 15 residues. CDR1 is KGHSH, CDR2 LQKENI, per germline. CDR3 in amino acids: CASSLRGLAGGEQYF. Here the CDR3 DNA reads TGTGCCAGCTCACTCCGGGGACTAGCGGGAGGCGAGCAGTACTTC.

This sequence joins TRBV2 and TRBJ2-7; D possibly corresponds to TRBD1 (7 bases). Germline CDR1 SNHLY, CDR2 FYNNEI. The ends were cut back, 7 bases at V and 3 bases at J, with 16 bases in the middle. This CDR3 region has 14 residues. The CDR3 loop reads CASKEGAIYYEQYF. For the CDR3, the DNA is TGTGCCAGCAAGGAGGGGGCGATCTACTACGAGCAGTACTTC.

The chain carries TRBV28 and TRBJ1-4; D may be TRBD1 (6 bases). Trimming removed 5 bases at V and 6 bases at J, with 10 bases between. The CDR3 extends over 13 amino acids. Germline V gene data show CDR1 as MDHEN and CDR2 as SYDVKM. The CDR3 region has the DNA TGTGCCAGCAGTAGTGGACAGTATGAAAAACTGTTTTTT. Translation gives CASSSGQYEKLFF.

The rearrangement joins TRBV5-4 to TRBJ2-7; D is unresolved. Trimming stripped 4 bases from V and 1 base from J, with 15 bases between. The CDR3 loop spans 15 amino acids. CDR1 is SGHNT, CDR2 YYREEE, per germline (reference sequence). The CDR3 coding sequence is TGTGCCAGCAGCGTTAACTGGGATGGTTCCTACGAGCAGTACTTC. Its protein is CASSVNWDGSYEQYF.

This chain uses TRBV2 with TRBJ1-1; TRBD1 might be the D (6 bases). The V and J ends lost 0 bases and 2 bases respectively, with 10 bases between them. Germline CDR1 is SNHLY and CDR2 is FYNNEI. The CDR3 contains 15 residues. The CDR3 protein is CASSEAQGSNTEAFF. CDR3 coding DNA: TGTGCCAGCAGTGAAGCGCAGGGGTCAAACACTGAAGCTTTCTTT.

The chain recombines TRBV6-4 with TRBJ2-3; TRBD2 matches 9 bases. The V gene end was trimmed by 3 bases and the J gene end by 3 bases; junction bases not matched to a gene: 4. The CDR3 is 15 amino acids. CDR1 and CDR2 from the germline V gene are MRHNA and SNTAGT. For the CDR3, the DNA is TGTGCCAGCAGTGAGGCGGGAGGGCCAACAGATACGCAGTATTTT. Translating gives CASSEAGGPTDTQYF.

The rearrangement links TRBV6-5 to TRBJ1-1; D is undetermined. CDR3 length equals 14 residues. In germline, CDR1 is MNHEY, CDR2 SVGAGI. The V end lost 0 bases, the J end lost 7 bases, and 12 bases lay between the germline ends. In DNA form, the CDR3 reads TGTGCCAGCAGTTACTCACGGGGATTTGGTGAAGCTTTCTTT. Encoded protein: CASSYSRGFGEAFF.